Listed below are T cell receptor beta chains from one sample, sequenced in a study of somatic mutations in cytotoxic T cells in rheumatoid arthritis. Data came from immunoSEQ multiplex PCR; TCRdb stores just in-frame clones and leaves some out. The sample gives about 20,000 clones, around 80% of which show up once; roughly 10% is in the top ten. Sequenced input: CD8+ T cells sorted from blood. The receptors were gathered from an adult with rheumatoid arthritis. Both conserved end residues are part of each CDR3. D genes are given only for firm matches. Size values are once, few and many counts, or a class for expanded clones, and some rows have none.

clone_size d_call cdr3_length j_call v_call cdr3_aa cdr3_nt
- - 15 TRBJ1-1 TRBV14 CASSQVAGAWTEAFF TGTGCCAGCAGCCAAGTAGCGGGGGCTTGGACTGAAGCTTTCTTT
- TRBD2 15 TRBJ2-7 TRBV9 CASSLGGTSGYEQYF TGTGCCAGCAGCCTAGGGGGGACTAGCGGCTACGAGCAGTACTTC
medium-sized - 13 TRBJ2-7 TRBV4-2 CASSPGSSYEQYF TGTGCCAGCAGCCCAGGGAGCAGCTACGAGCAGTACTTC
- - 12 TRBJ2-5 TRBV5-5 CASRIATETQYF TGTGCCAGCAGAATCGCCACAGAGACCCAGTACTTC
- - 14 TRBJ2-7 TRBV19 CASSPKLFSYEQYF TGTGCCAGTAGCCCTAAGCTTTTCTCCTACGAGCAGTACTTC
- - 12 TRBJ2-7 TRBV5-6 CASSLAPAEQYF TGTGCCAGCAGCTTGGCCCCTGCCGAGCAGTACTTC
- - 11 TRBJ2-1 TRBV5-4 CASRHGEEQFF TGTGCCAGCAGACACGGTGAGGAGCAGTTCTTC
- TRBD1 15 TRBJ2-7 TRBV27 CASSPGQGLSYEQYF TGTGCCAGCAGCCCGGGACAGGGTCTCTCCTACGAGCAGTACTTC
- - 16 TRBJ1-3 TRBV4-1 CASSQDSQSSGNTIYF TGCGCCAGCAGCCAAGACTCGCAGTCCTCTGGAAACACCATATATTTT
few - 14 TRBJ1-5 TRBV6-1 CASSEPGYGQPQHF TGTGCCAGCAGTGAACCAGGGTATGGACAGCCCCAGCATTTT
- TRBD1 12 TRBJ1-1 TRBV28 CASTGQGSEAFF TGTGCCAGCACTGGACAGGGGTCTGAAGCTTTCTTT
- - 14 TRBJ2-2 TRBV5-1 CASSSGPSTGELFF TGCGCCAGCAGCTCCGGGCCTAGCACCGGGGAGCTGTTTTTT
- TRBD1 15 TRBJ1-3 TRBV29-1 CSVGAGGSGGNTIYF TGCAGCGTCGGGGCAGGGGGCTCGGGTGGAAACACCATATATTTT
once TRBD1 14 TRBJ1-4 TRBV9 CASSGQGAYEKLFF TGTGCCAGCAGCGGACAGGGGGCGTATGAAAAACTGTTTTTT
- TRBD1 14 TRBJ2-3 TRBV29-1 CSAPRGHSTDTQYF TGCAGCGCCCCGAGGGGGCATAGCACAGATACGCAGTATTTT
- - 16 TRBJ2-1 TRBV27 CASSFSTRLGFNEQFF TGTGCCAGCAGTTTCTCGACTAGATTGGGGTTCAATGAGCAGTTCTTC
once - 16 TRBJ2-1 TRBV7-9 CASSFSPPRSYNEQFF TGTGCCAGCAGCTTCTCTCCGCCGCGCTCCTACAATGAGCAGTTCTTC
- - 14 TRBJ2-2 TRBV7-9 CASSLGGRTGELFF TGTGCCAGCAGCTTAGGAGGGCGCACCGGGGAGCTGTTTTTT
few - 12 TRBJ2-7 TRBV28 CASSPPLDEQYF TGTGCCAGCAGTCCCCCCCTTGACGAGCAGTACTTC
- - 12 TRBJ1-1 TRBV29-1 CSGIGVETEAFF TGCAGCGGCATCGGGGTTGAGACTGAAGCTTTCTTT
few - 13 TRBJ2-7 TRBV14 CASSQVLMREQYF TGTGCCAGCAGCCAGGTATTAATGCGGGAGCAGTACTTC
- TRBD1 15 TRBJ1-4 TRBV27 CASSLTWTGGEKLFF TGTGCCAGCAGTTTAACTTGGACAGGGGGAGAAAAACTGTTTTTT
few - 12 TRBJ1-1 TRBV27 CASRTVGTEAFF TGTGCCAGCAGGACCGTGGGGACTGAAGCTTTCTTT
- - 10 TRBJ2-3 TRBV10-1 CASRPFTQYF TGCGCCAGCAGGCCTTTTACGCAGTATTTT
- - 13 TRBJ2-1 TRBV5-1 CASSAGDYNEQFF TGCGCCAGCAGCGCAGGGGACTACAATGAGCAGTTCTTC
- - 13 TRBJ2-7 TRBV19 CASSFMTAYEQYF TGTGCCAGTAGTTTCATGACAGCATACGAGCAGTACTTC
few TRBD2 14 TRBJ2-7 TRBV7-9 CASRPGLDAYEQYF TGTGCCAGCAGACCGGGACTAGATGCTTACGAGCAGTACTTC
few - 14 TRBJ2-7 TRBV7-9 CASSSRVRPYEQYF TGTGCCAGCAGCTCCCGGGTTCGACCCTACGAGCAGTACTTC
- TRBD1 18 TRBJ1-5 TRBV4-1 CASSQVVSWTGSNQPQHF TGCGCCAGCAGCCAAGTAGTATCCTGGACAGGGAGCAATCAGCCCCAGCATTTT
- TRBD1 13 TRBJ1-2 TRBV5-6 CASSERTGDGYTF TGTGCCAGCAGCGAAAGGACAGGGGACGGCTACACCTTC
- - 14 TRBJ1-2 TRBV18 CASSPPGGDYGYTF TGTGCCAGCTCACCACCGGGGGGAGACTATGGCTACACCTTC
few - 11 TRBJ1-1 TRBV5-6 CASSLGLEAFF TGTGCCAGCAGCTTGGGGCTAGAAGCTTTCTTT
once - 20 TRBJ2-1 TRBV10-1 CASSEYREVSAGRLYNEQFF TGCGCCAGCAGTGAGTATCGGGAAGTATCTGCGGGACGACTCTACAATGAGCAGTTCTTC
once - 15 TRBJ2-7 TRBV6-4 CASSVATGRNYEQYF TGTGCCAGCAGTGTCGCGACAGGAAGGAACTACGAGCAGTACTTC
once - 11 TRBJ1-2 TRBV2 CASSEGRGYTF TGTGCCAGCAGTGAAGGGCGGGGCTACACCTTC
few - 15 TRBJ1-2 TRBV6-5 CASSYSPGSNYGYTF TGTGCCAGCAGTTACTCTCCGGGGTCAAACTATGGCTACACCTTC
- - 14 TRBJ2-3 TRBV19 CASNQGISTDTQYF TGTGCCAGTAATCAGGGGATCAGCACAGATACGCAGTATTTT
- - 14 TRBJ2-7 TRBV2 CANRVRPSPYEQYF TGTGCCAACCGTGTCCGTCCCTCCCCCTACGAGCAGTACTTC
once TRBD1 18 TRBJ1-2 TRBV2 CASSVGPRDRGPQGGYTF TGTGCCAGCAGTGTCGGACCTCGGGACAGGGGTCCCCAAGGCGGCTACACCTTC
- TRBD1 18 TRBJ2-3 TRBV15 CATRGWGQPKPSTDTQYF TGTGCCACCAGGGGGTGGGGACAGCCAAAGCCTAGCACAGATACGCAGTATTTT
once - 12 TRBJ2-7 TRBV27 CASSFLGYEQYF TGTGCCAGCAGTTTCTTGGGTTACGAGCAGTACTTC
- - 14 TRBJ1-1 TRBV27 CASSFAGGNTEAFF TGTGCCAGCAGTTTCGCCGGGGGGAACACTGAAGCTTTCTTT